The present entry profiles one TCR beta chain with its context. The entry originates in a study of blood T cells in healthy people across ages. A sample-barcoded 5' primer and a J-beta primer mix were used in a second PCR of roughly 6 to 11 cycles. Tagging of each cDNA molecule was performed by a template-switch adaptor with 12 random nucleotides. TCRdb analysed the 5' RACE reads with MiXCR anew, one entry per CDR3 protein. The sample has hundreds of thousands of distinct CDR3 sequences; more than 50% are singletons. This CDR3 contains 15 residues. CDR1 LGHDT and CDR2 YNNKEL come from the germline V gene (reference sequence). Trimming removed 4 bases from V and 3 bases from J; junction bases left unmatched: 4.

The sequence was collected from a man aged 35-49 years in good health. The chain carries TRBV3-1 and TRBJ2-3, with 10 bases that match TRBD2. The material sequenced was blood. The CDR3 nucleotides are TGTGCCAGCAGCCTCAGACTAGCGGGTACAGATACGCAGTATTTT. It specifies CASSLRLAGTDTQYF.